The clone carrying this T cell receptor (beta chain) was observed many times. Its antigen is unidentified. The sample is drawn from a study of spatial heterogeneity in lung cancer. TCRdb called the 5' RACE reads again in MiXCR, with one record for every CDR3 protein. The sample lists 8,000 to 9,000 distinct CDR3 sequences, 3.5% to 5.5% occurring once. The CDR3 runs 15 residues. V lost 0 bases and J lost 3, with 10 bases in between. Germline loops: CDR1 MGHRA, CDR2 YSYEKL. Time point given: sample taken at primary tumor resection. Whole-study results and caveats: At tumor resection, ubiquitous expanded TCRs were detected in blood more often than later.

The TCR was taken from a male donor with early-stage non-small cell lung cancer. The genes are TRBV4-1 and TRBJ2-3; D gene unclear. The sample here was PBMCs, taken at surgery. The CDR3 reads CASSQERSRTDTQYF. In DNA form, the CDR3 reads TGCGCCAGCAGCCAAGAAAGGTCTAGAACAGATACGCAGTATTTT.